These 16 T cell receptor beta chains came from one sample sequenced in a study of T cells in Graves' hyperthyroidism and ophthalmopathy. TCR beta CDR3 sequences were amplified from RNA transcripts. First-round RT-PCR targeting the TCR CDR3 was performed with the HTBI primer set. TCRdb itself ran the multiplex PCR reads through MiXCR, one entry per CDR3 protein. The sample carries under 400,000 distinct CDR3 sequences, around 16% recorded once. The sample comprised blood. Source of these receptors: a man aged 25-40 years with Graves' hyperthyroidism.

This clonotype was seen at least ten times. This chain's CDR3 is CASRLGQGAGSTEAFF. The CDR3, as DNA: TGTGCCAGCAGACTTGGACAGGGGGCTGGGAGCACTGAAGCTTTCTTT. The rearrangement joins TRBV2 to TRBJ1-1; 11 positions match TRBD1. Trimming removed 6 bases from V and 4 bases from J; junction bases left unmatched: 10. Germline V CDR1 and CDR2: SNHLY, FYNNEI. CDR3 length: 16 amino acids.

In the case of this clonotype: The conserved final phenylalanine or tryptophan is absent from the CDR3, which likely points to a read error. The chain has TRBV10-2 and TRBJ1-5, with a weak D call TRBD1 (5 bases). Looked up from germline, CDR1 is WSHSY and CDR2 is SAAADI. The CDR3 is 16 residues long. Trimming took off 0 bases at V and 5 bases at J, with 14 bases between the two ends. In nucleotides, the CDR3 is TGCGCCAGCAGTGAGTCGGGAGGGGAAGGTTATCAGCCCCAGCATTCT. Encoded protein: CASSESGGEGYQPQHS.

This clonotype has ten or more counts. The chain is built from TRBV11-1 and TRBJ2-1; 8 bases map to TRBD2. Germline CDR1 and CDR2: SGHAT and FQDESV (reference sequence). V lost 7 bases and J lost 6; bases outside the gene matches: 11. CDR3 length: 15 amino acids. The DNA of the CDR3 is TGTGCCAGCACCGACGGGGCGGGAGGTCCCAATGAGCAGTTCTTC. It translates to CASTDGAGGPNEQFF. The full variable domain, rest sourced from reference TRBV11-1 and TRBJ2-1, is EAEVAQSPRYKITEKSQAVAFWCDPISGHATLYWYRQILGQGPELLVQFQDESVVDDSQLPKDRFSAERLKGVDSTLKIQPAELGDSAMYLCASTDGAGGPNEQFFGPGTRLTVL.

In this sample, this clonotype turned up many times. The chain carries TRBV25-1 and TRBJ2-3; 7 bases agree with TRBD2. The CDR3 runs to 16 residues. Trimming took 5 bases from V and 0 from J; bases not matched to a gene: 8. CDR1 MGHDK and CDR2 SYGVNS come from the germline V gene. Here the CDR3 reads CASSPTSNPSTDTQYF. DNA for the CDR3: TGTGCCAGCAGTCCGACTAGCAACCCTAGCACAGATACGCAGTATTTT.

This chain joins TRBV11-1 and TRBJ2-2; 9 positions match TRBD2. Germline V gene lookup returns CDR1 SGHAT and CDR2 FQDESV (reference sequence). Trimming at V came to 2 bases and at J to 9 bases, leaving 4 bases not matched to a gene. The CDR3 sequence is 14 residues long. DNA of the CDR3: TGTGCCAGCAGCTTACCTAGCGGGATGCGGGAGCTGTTTTTT. Amino acids: CASSLPSGMRELFF.

This clonotype was detected only a few times. The V and J genes are TRBV7-9 and TRBJ2-5, with 8 positions matching TRBD2. V lost 5 bases and J lost 5; bases outside the gene matches: 7. Germline V gene sequence: CDR1 SEHNR, CDR2 FQNEAQ (reference sequence). The CDR3 contains 14 residues. The CDR3 DNA reads TGTGCCAGCAGCCTCCGGGAGGGTTATGAGACCCAGTACTTC. This gives the protein CASSLREGYETQYF.

The chain combines TRBV4-1 with TRBJ2-2, with D unclear. The germline gives CDR1 MGHRA, CDR2 YSYEKL. This CDR3 has 14 residues. The ends were cut back, 0 bases at V and 5 bases at J, with 7 bases in the middle. CDR3 bases: TGCGCCAGCAGCCAAGATCGGGCGACCGGGGAGCTGTTTTTT. The encoded protein is CASSQDRATGELFF.

The V and J genes are TRBV5-1 and TRBJ2-7, with D perhaps matching TRBD1 or TRBD2 (6 bases each). CDR3 size: 14 residues. The V gene lost 1 base and the J gene lost 5 bases, with 13 bases spanning the gap. Germline V gene data show CDR1 as SGHRS and CDR2 as YFSETQ. The CDR3 DNA reads as TGCGCCAGCAGCTTGCAGGGGAGGAGGAACGAGCAGTACTTC. It codes for CASSLQGRRNEQYF.

This clonotype was seen at least ten times. V usage is TRBV11-2 and J usage is TRBJ2-1; perhaps TRBD2 as D (6 bases). The germline CDR1 and CDR2 sequences are SGHAT and FQNNGV. The CDR3 is 15 residues long. The V gene lost 5 bases and the J gene lost 9 bases, with 20 bases spanning the gap. Written as DNA, the CDR3 is TGTGCCAGCAGCCGACCTAGCCGGAGGGGACGTGAGCAGTTCTTC. This sequence encodes CASSRPSRRGREQFF.

On this clonotype itself: One end of the junction does not line up with germline, which may come from a read error. V gene TRBV12-3 or TRBV12-4 combines with J gene TRBJ1-5; D uncertain. The CDR3 length is 15 residues. The CDR3 DNA follows: TGTGCCAGCAGTTCGGCGCAGGACCCGCATCAGCCCCGGCATTTT. As protein: CASSSAQDPHQPRHF.

The rearrangement joins TRBV5-1 to TRBJ2-1; 8 bases map to TRBD2. The germline gives CDR1 SGHRS, CDR2 YFSETQ. Trimming cost V 1 base and J 5 bases; bases outside gene matches: 11. The CDR3 totals 17 residues. CDR3 in amino acids: CASSLRPGGLEDNEQFF. CDR3 bases: TGCGCCAGCAGCTTGAGGCCGGGGGGGCTAGAGGACAATGAGCAGTTCTTC.

On this clonotype: A much larger clone lies a single base off, so this may be a read error. The chain employs TRBV6-1 and TRBJ1-1; no reliable D call. Germline lookup yields CDR1 MNHNS and CDR2 SASEGT. The CDR3 is made up of 13 amino acids. The CDR3: CASSESTGTEASF. For the CDR3, the DNA is TGCGCCAGCAGTGAGAGCACGGGCACTGAAGCTTCCTTT.

This clonotype was detected a few times. The V gene is TRBV4-1, the J gene TRBJ1-1; no clear D gene. The V end was cut by 1 base, the J end by 4 bases, with 10 bases between. The CDR3 runs 14 residues. The germline CDR1 and CDR2 sequences are MGHRA and YSYEKL. The CDR3 here is CASSQVGIGTEAFF. CDR3 in DNA: TGCGCCAGCAGCCAAGTCGGAATCGGCACTGAAGCTTTCTTT.

For this clonotype: A much more abundant neighbour one base away suggests this may be a read error. The rearrangement links TRBV5-1 to TRBJ1-4, with TRBD1 identical over 7 bases. This CDR3 region has 15 residues. The germline V gene has CDR1 SGHRS and CDR2 YFSETQ. The CDR3 DNA reads as TGCGGCAGCAGCAACACAGGGGCAACTAATGAAAAACTGTTTTTT. Protein product: CGSSNTGATNEKLFF. Complete variable domain (other parts from reference TRBV5-1 and TRBJ1-4): KAGVTQTPRYLIKTRGQQVTLSCSPISGHRSVSWYQQTPGQGLQFLFEYFSETQRNKGNFPGRFSGRQFSNSRSEMNVSTLELGDSALYLCGSSNTGATNEKLFFGSGTQLSVL.

The genes are TRBV5-1 and TRBJ2-1, with 11 bases identical to TRBD2. This CDR3 spans 16 amino acids. Per germline, CDR1 SGHRS and CDR2 YFSETQ. V was clipped by 3 bases and J by 8 bases; unmatched bases: 10. CDR3 amino acids: CASSSTSGRDLYEQFF. The CDR3 DNA reads as TGCGCCAGCAGCTCAACTAGCGGGAGAGATTTGTATGAGCAGTTCTTC. The full variable domain, its missing parts supplied by reference TRBV5-1 and TRBJ2-1, is KAGVTQTPRYLIKTRGQQVTLSCSPISGHRSVSWYQQTPGQGLQFLFEYFSETQRNKGNFPGRFSGRQFSNSRSEMNVSTLELGDSALYLCASSSTSGRDLYEQFFGPGTRLTVL.

At least ten counts were recorded for this clonotype. The CDR3 loop reads CAWRRGSSYEQYF. CDR3 DNA: TGTGCCTGGAGGAGGGGAAGCTCCTACGAGCAGTACTTC. The chain combines TRBV30 with TRBJ2-7; D is perhaps TRBD1 or TRBD2 (5 bases each). Germline CDR1 reads GTSNPN; CDR2 reads SVGIG (reference sequence). The CDR3 is 13 amino acids. The germline V and J ends were trimmed by 3 bases and 0 bases, with 9 bases remaining between them.